The 23 T cell receptor beta chains given below trace back to one sample, sequenced in a study of CXCR3-negative and CXCR3-positive naive CD8 T cells. All TRB cDNA libraries came from 5' RACE performed with UMI labels. From its re-call of the 5' RACE reads, TCRdb lists each CDR3 protein once, without DNA. The sample yields around 34,000 distinct CDR3 sequences, of which the top ten take up roughly 15%. The sample taken for sequencing was memory CD8+ T cells from blood. These receptors came from a human donor in good health. Some clones in this sample may be carry-over from other donors' samples.

The rearrangement joins TRBV29-1 to TRBJ2-7. There are 12 residues in the CDR3. Germline-derived CDR1 and CDR2 are SQVTM and ANQGSEA. The CDR3 region is CSVGTLGYEQYF.

Here the CDR3 reads CSARTGFGDTF. The V gene is TRBV29-1, the J gene TRBJ1-2; the D call from TCRdb, TRBD1, cannot be confirmed without DNA. The germline V gene has CDR1 SQVTM and CDR2 ANQGSEA. CDR3 length: 11 amino acids. Based on the CDR3 plus reference TRBV29-1 and TRBJ1-2, the full variable domain is SAVISQKPSRDICQRGTSLTIQCQVDSQVTMMFWYRQQPGQSLTLIATANQGSEATYESGFVIDKFPISRPNLTFSTLTVSNMSPEDSSIYLCSARTGFGDTFGSGTRLTVV.

The rearrangement links TRBV12-3 or TRBV12-4 to TRBJ2-3; the D gene TCRdb calls, TRBD2, cannot be checked with no DNA. CDR3 size: 15 residues. This chain's CDR3 is CASRTSGRRVDTQYF.

The J gene is TRBJ2-1, the V gene TRBV7-2; TCRdb gives TRBD1 as the D gene, but with no DNA this cannot be confirmed. The CDR3 spans 18 residues. Germline V gene sequence: CDR1 SGHTA, CDR2 FQGNSA. The CDR3 sequence: CASSTPRDRESSYNEQFF.

The rearrangement uses TRBV20-1 and TRBJ2-1; TCRdb lists TRBD1, though no DNA is available to test this call. CDR1 and CDR2 from the germline V gene are DFQATT and SNEGSKA (reference sequence). The CDR3 extends over 13 amino acids. The CDR3 region is CTRPNRDSNEQFF.

This sequence joins TRBV12-3 or TRBV12-4 and TRBJ2-2; TCRdb reports TRBD1, a call that lacks DNA to check it against. The CDR3 is 15 amino acids. The chain's CDR3 is CASSPRPGTTGELFF.

This chain's CDR3 is CSAQDDGQGPYNEQFF. The rearrangement links TRBV29-1 to TRBJ2-1; TCRdb's D call of TRBD1 is untestable without DNA. CDR1 SQVTM and CDR2 ANQGSEA come from the germline V gene. CDR3 length: 16 amino acids.

This CDR3 is CASSQDRDYEQYF. The genes are TRBV4-3 and TRBJ2-7. This CDR3 region has 13 residues. Germline V gene lookup returns CDR1 LGHNA and CDR2 YSLEER.

The chain has TRBV29-1 and TRBJ2-7. Per the germline V gene, CDR1 is SQVTM and CDR2 is ANQGSEA. CDR3 length: 13 amino acids. The CDR3 loop reads CSVVTGTSYEQYF.

This rearrangement joins TRBV6-6 to TRBJ2-5. CDR1 and CDR2 (germline): MNHNY, SVGAGI (reference sequence). The length of the CDR3 is 12 residues. The CDR3 is CASSYLQETQYF.

The genes are TRBV9 and TRBJ2-1; TCRdb designates TRBD2, a call that cannot be tested without DNA. This CDR3 contains 17 residues. Germline assignment: CDR1 SGDLS and CDR2 YYNGEE. The CDR3 region is CASSVDLASGSYNEQFF.

The chain has TRBV27 and TRBJ2-3. Per germline, CDR1 MNHEY and CDR2 SMNVEV (reference sequence). The length of the CDR3 is 16 residues. CDR3 region: CASTPRTDGSTDTQYF.

V and J are TRBV15 and TRBJ2-1; TCRdb gives TRBD1 as the D gene, but with no DNA this cannot be confirmed. Germline values: CDR1 LNHNV, CDR2 YYDKDF (reference sequence). The CDR3 totals 15 residues. Here the CDR3 reads CATSIPGQGANEQFF.

This chain links TRBV4-3 with TRBJ1-2. From germline, CDR1 is LGHNA and CDR2 YSLEER. CDR3 length: 15 residues. The CDR3: CASSQGETGFYGYTF.

The J gene is TRBJ2-6, the V gene TRBV4-1. The CDR3 has 16 amino acids. The germline V gene has CDR1 MGHRA and CDR2 YSYEKL. CDR3 residues: CASSQETGLGANVLTF.

Measured by frequency, this clonotype is medium-sized (0.01 to 0.1%). The rearrangement links TRBV11-3 to TRBJ2-7; no DNA is available, so the TRBD2 call from TCRdb remains unchecked. Germline V gene data show CDR1 as SGHNT and CDR2 as YENEEA. The CDR3 extends over 16 amino acids. CDR3 loop: CASSPEEGPGDYEQYF.

This chain links TRBV10-3 with TRBJ1-6; lacking DNA, the TRBD1 call made by TCRdb goes unchecked. The CDR3 length is 11 residues. Germline CDR1 ENHRY, CDR2 SYGVKD. The CDR3 loop reads CASRGDSPLHF.

V usage is TRBV3-1 and J usage is TRBJ2-3; TCRdb proposes TRBD2, but this gene call is untestable without DNA. CDR1 is LGHDT and CDR2 is YNNKEL in the germline V gene (reference sequence). The CDR3 is 15 amino acids. The CDR3: CASSQEWHGRDTQYF.

This chain's CDR3 is CSARHPWGLRDYEQYF. The rearrangement links TRBV20-1 to TRBJ2-7; the D call from TCRdb, TRBD1, cannot be confirmed without DNA. Germline V CDR1 and CDR2: DFQATT, SNEGSKA (reference sequence). This CDR3 region has 16 residues.

The rearrangement joins TRBV18 to TRBJ2-3. The CDR3 is made up of 14 amino acids. CDR1 is KGHSH, CDR2 LQKENI, per germline. The CDR3 region is CASSLLTTTDTQYF.

The chain employs TRBV20-1 and TRBJ2-7; no DNA is available, so the TRBD1 call from TCRdb remains unchecked. Looked up from germline, CDR1 is DFQATT and CDR2 is SNEGSKA (reference sequence). There are 16 residues in the CDR3. This CDR3 is CSASPLYGQGGDEQYF.

The rearrangement joins TRBV7-9 to TRBJ2-7; TCRdb lists TRBD2, though no DNA is available to test this call. Germline CDR1 and CDR2: SEHNR and FQNEAQ (reference sequence). The CDR3 covers 14 residues. This CDR3 is CASSPQVAPYEQYF.

The chain carries TRBV29-1 and TRBJ2-3; with no DNA, the TCRdb D assignment of TRBD1 cannot be verified. CDR1 and CDR2 from the germline V gene are SQVTM and ANQGSEA. The CDR3 has 12 residues. CDR3 sequence reads: CSAFRGEDTQYF.